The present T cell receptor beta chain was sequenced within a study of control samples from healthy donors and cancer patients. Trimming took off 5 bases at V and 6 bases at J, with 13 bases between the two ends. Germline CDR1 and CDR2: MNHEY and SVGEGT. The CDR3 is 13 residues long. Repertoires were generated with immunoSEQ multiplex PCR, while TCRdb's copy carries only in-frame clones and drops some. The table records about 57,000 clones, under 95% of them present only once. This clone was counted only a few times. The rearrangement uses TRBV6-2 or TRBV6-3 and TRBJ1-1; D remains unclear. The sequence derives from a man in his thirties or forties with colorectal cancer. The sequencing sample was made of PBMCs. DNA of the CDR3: TGTGCCAGCAGTACCCTGAGGTCCGCTGAAGCTTTCTTT. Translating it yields CASSTLRSAEAFF.